The rows below give T cell receptor beta chains drawn from one sample of a study of control samples from healthy donors and cancer patients. Sequencing used immunoSEQ multiplex PCR; TCRdb keeps in-frame clones, though not all of them. The sample consists of tens of thousands of clones, over 65% of them appearing once. The specimen was blood. The receptors stem from a man in his 60s in good health. Each CDR3 is given without its conserved first and last residue. A D gene is named only where the DNA matches it firmly.

cdr3_aa: ASSHGEIGVGQPQH; v_call: TRBV7-9; d_call: .
cdr3_aa: ASSARTYNEQF; v_call: TRBV19; d_call: .
cdr3_aa: ATSRGGRVNEQF; v_call: TRBV15; d_call: .
cdr3_aa: ASSRGPNNEQF; v_call: TRBV6-5; d_call: .
cdr3_aa: ASSVNPSGVYEQY; v_call: TRBV9; d_call: TRBD2
cdr3_aa: ASSPRGDNSPLH; v_call: TRBV5-1; d_call: .
cdr3_aa: SVAGGDGYSNQPQH; v_call: TRBV29-1; d_call: .
cdr3_aa: ASSQQGSYGYT; v_call: TRBV6-5; d_call: .
cdr3_aa: ASSTGGGNTEAF; v_call: TRBV5-1; d_call: .
cdr3_aa: TSSQRTRGTGHSNQPQH; v_call: TRBV1; d_call: .
cdr3_aa: ASSRQTGDQPQH; v_call: TRBV4-1; d_call: .
cdr3_aa: ASSPRTGGSYEQY; v_call: TRBV4-2; d_call: TRBD1
cdr3_aa: ASSGRPSEAF; v_call: TRBV10-2; d_call: .
cdr3_aa: ASSERGVYEQY; v_call: TRBV2; d_call: .
cdr3_aa: ASSQSLAFLSYNEQF; v_call: TRBV23-1; d_call: .
cdr3_aa: ASSLVGGAAFPGYT; v_call: TRBV11-2; d_call: .
cdr3_aa: ASSSGLPPETQY; v_call: TRBV7-9; d_call: .
cdr3_aa: ASISEGMNTEAF; v_call: TRBV6-5; d_call: .
cdr3_aa: ASSLTGGIGGYT; v_call: TRBV7-3; d_call: .
cdr3_aa: ASSLVKGATSSGANVLT; v_call: TRBV5-6; d_call: .
cdr3_aa: ASSSATGNTEAF; v_call: TRBV7-3; d_call: .
cdr3_aa: ASSRTSSGNTIY; v_call: TRBV28; d_call: .
cdr3_aa: ASSDPRLATYEQY; v_call: TRBV25-1; d_call: TRBD2
cdr3_aa: ASSQDQLIGEQY; v_call: TRBV14; d_call: .
cdr3_aa: ASSPFGGARTEAF; v_call: TRBV11-2; d_call: .
cdr3_aa: ASSLGLAGYYEQY; v_call: TRBV7-9; d_call: TRBD2
cdr3_aa: ASSVTTSGRAPGAKNIQY; v_call: TRBV28; d_call: TRBD2
cdr3_aa: SANKKETQY; v_call: TRBV20-1; d_call: .
cdr3_aa: ASSLTRLAGDSYNEQF; v_call: TRBV5-8; d_call: TRBD2
cdr3_aa: ASSYSKGNYGYT; v_call: TRBV6-5; d_call: .
cdr3_aa: ASSRVSTDTQY; v_call: TRBV6-5; d_call: .
cdr3_aa: ASSPRGLETGNEKLF; v_call: TRBV21-1; d_call: .
cdr3_aa: ASSYSKWSANTEAF; v_call: TRBV6-5; d_call: .
cdr3_aa: ASKGLGAGANVLT; v_call: TRBV6-5; d_call: .
cdr3_aa: ASSFTVNEKLF; v_call: TRBV6-5; d_call: .
cdr3_aa: ASSPRLLGEQY; v_call: TRBV9; d_call: .
cdr3_aa: ASSYYGGGRRSEAF; v_call: TRBV6-2/TRBV6-3; d_call: .